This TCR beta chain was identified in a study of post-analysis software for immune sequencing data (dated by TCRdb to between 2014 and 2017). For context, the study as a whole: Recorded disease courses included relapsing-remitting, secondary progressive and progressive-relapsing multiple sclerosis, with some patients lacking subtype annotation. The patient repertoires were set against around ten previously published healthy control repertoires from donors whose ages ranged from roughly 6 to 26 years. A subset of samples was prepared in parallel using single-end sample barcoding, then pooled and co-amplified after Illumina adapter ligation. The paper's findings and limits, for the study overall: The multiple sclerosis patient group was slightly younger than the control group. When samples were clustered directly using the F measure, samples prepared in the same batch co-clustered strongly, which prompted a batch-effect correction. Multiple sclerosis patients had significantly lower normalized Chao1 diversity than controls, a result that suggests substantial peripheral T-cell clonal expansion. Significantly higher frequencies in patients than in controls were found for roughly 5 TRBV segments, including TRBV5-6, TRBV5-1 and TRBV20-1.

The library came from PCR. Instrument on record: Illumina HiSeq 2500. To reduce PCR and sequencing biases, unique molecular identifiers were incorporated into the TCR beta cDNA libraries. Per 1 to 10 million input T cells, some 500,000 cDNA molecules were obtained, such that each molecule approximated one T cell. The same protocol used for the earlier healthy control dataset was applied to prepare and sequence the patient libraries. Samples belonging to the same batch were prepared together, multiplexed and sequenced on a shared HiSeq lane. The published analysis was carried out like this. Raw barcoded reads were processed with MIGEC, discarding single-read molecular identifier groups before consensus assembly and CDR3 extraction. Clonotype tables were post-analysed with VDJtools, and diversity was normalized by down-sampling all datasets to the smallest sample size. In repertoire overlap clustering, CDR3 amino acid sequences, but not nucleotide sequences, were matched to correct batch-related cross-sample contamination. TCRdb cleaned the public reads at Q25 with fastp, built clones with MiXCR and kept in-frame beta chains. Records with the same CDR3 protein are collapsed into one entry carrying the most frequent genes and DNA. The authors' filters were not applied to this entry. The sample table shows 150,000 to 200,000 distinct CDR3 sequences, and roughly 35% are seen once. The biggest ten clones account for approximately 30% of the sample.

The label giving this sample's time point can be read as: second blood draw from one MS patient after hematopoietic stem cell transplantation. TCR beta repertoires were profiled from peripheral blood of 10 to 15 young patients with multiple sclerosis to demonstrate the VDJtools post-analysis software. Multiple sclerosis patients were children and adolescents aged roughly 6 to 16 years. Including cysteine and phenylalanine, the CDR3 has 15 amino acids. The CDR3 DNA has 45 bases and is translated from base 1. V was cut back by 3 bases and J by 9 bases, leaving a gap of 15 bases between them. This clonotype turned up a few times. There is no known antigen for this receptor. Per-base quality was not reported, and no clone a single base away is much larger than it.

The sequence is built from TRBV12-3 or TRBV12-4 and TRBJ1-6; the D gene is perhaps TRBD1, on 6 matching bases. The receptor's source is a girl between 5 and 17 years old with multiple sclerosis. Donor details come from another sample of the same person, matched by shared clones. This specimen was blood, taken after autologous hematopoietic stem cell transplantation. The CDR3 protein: CASSLSGERGSPLHF. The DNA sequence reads TGTGCCAGCAGTTTGTCAGGGGAGAGGGGTTCACCCCTCCACTTT.